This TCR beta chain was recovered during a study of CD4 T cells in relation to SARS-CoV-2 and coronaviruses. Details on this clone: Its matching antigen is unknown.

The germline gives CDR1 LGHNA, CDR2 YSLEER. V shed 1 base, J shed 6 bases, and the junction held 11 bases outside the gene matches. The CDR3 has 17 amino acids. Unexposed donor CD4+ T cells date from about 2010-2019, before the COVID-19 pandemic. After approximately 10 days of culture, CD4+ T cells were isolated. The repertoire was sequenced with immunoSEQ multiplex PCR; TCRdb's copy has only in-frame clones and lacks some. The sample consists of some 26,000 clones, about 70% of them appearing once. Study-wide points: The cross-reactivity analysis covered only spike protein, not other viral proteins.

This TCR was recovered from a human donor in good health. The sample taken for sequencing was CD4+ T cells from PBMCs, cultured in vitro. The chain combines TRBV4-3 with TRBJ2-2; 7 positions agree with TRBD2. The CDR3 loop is CASSQGPSGTNAGELFF. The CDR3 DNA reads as TGCGCCAGCAGCCAAGGGCCTAGCGGTACCAACGCCGGGGAGCTGTTTTTT.